This entry lists 9 T cell receptor beta chains sequenced from one sample in a study of OX40 agonist ivuxolimab in advanced cancers. Here immunoSEQ multiplex PCR was the method, and the copy in TCRdb shows in-frame clones only, minus some. The repertoire consists of roughly 53,000 clones, with approximately 84% occurring once and the leading ten covering 10% to 15%. This specimen consisted of CD4+ or CD8+ T cells sorted from blood, obtained in a trial of the OX40 agonist ivuxolimab. The receptors come from an adult with an advanced solid tumor such as melanoma, head and neck, liver or kidney cancer.

V and J are TRBV30 and TRBJ1-5; a weak D match, TRBD1 (6 bases). With 0 bases removed from V and 1 base from J, the gap between germline ends came to 13 bases. The V gene's germline CDR1 is GTSNPN and CDR2 SVGIG (reference sequence). The CDR3 runs to 16 residues. CDR3 sequence reads: CAWSVIGGMSNQPQHF. The CDR3 region has the DNA TGTGCCTGGAGTGTTATAGGGGGTATGAGCAATCAGCCCCAGCATTTT.

This sequence joins TRBV7-2 and TRBJ1-1; D call uncertain. This CDR3 comprises 14 residues. V gave up 5 bases and J gave up 5 bases, with 15 bases separating them. Germline V gene lookup returns CDR1 SGHTA and CDR2 FQGNSA. Here the CDR3 reads CASSPSGVRTEAFF. CDR3 nucleotide sequence: TGTGCCAGCAGCCCGTCCGGGGTTCGGACTGAAGCTTTCTTT.

The gene calls are TRBV28 and TRBJ2-7; 7 positions agree with TRBD2. CDR3 length: 16 amino acids. In germline, CDR1 is MDHEN, CDR2 SYDVKM. The V and J ends lost 2 bases and 0 bases, in that order; junction bases with no gene match: 7. The CDR3 loop is CASSLNSGFRSYEQYF. In nucleotides, the CDR3 is TGTGCCAGCAGTTTAAATAGCGGGTTTCGCTCCTACGAGCAGTACTTC.

This clone was counted a single time. This chain connects TRBV6-5 to TRBJ2-7; D is possibly TRBD1 (6 bases). The CDR3 extends over 15 amino acids. The germline CDR1 and CDR2 sequences are MNHEY and SVGAGI. V was trimmed by 7 bases and J by 4 bases, leaving 20 bases between them. The CDR3 is CASIPRWGLGYEQYF. The CDR3 bases are TGTGCCAGCATCCCCCGGTGGGGGCTCGGGTACGAGCAGTACTTC.

The chain combines TRBV7-2 with TRBJ1-4, with 8 positions matching TRBD1. The CDR3 totals 13 residues. Losses at the gene ends were 11 bases for V and 8 bases for J; bases not matched to a gene: 10. Germline assignment: CDR1 SGHTA and CDR2 FQGNSA. CDR3 amino acids: CASRQGSGEKLFF. CDR3 DNA: TGTGCCTCCAGACAGGGGAGTGGGGAAAAACTGTTTTTT.

The chain has TRBV2 and TRBJ1-2, with D unresolved. The CDR3 covers 10 residues. Germline-derived CDR1 and CDR2 are SNHLY and FYNNEI. Trimming pared 6 bases from V and 8 bases from J, leaving 7 bases between. CDR3 sequence: CASRQSGYTF. CDR3 DNA sequence: TGTGCCAGCAGACAGTCCGGCTACACCTTC.

The V and J genes are TRBV25-1 and TRBJ1-3, with a tentative D call TRBD1 (5 bases). The V gene's germline CDR1 is MGHDK and CDR2 SYGVNS. This CDR3 is 18 amino acids long. Trimming pared 3 bases from V and 0 bases from J, leaving 18 bases between. The CDR3 region has the DNA TGTGCCAGCAGTGATGGGAAGCAGGGAGGTTACTCTGGAAACACCATATATTTT. Protein: CASSDGKQGGYSGNTIYF.

The genes are TRBV6-1 and TRBJ2-4; 7 bases match TRBD2. Germline trimming cut 4 bases from V and 1 base from J; bases unmatched to any gene: 4. This CDR3 has 15 amino acids. Germline V gene sequence: CDR1 MNHNS, CDR2 SASEGT. CDR3 residues: CASSGGEGAKNIQYF. The CDR3 DNA sequence: TGTGCCAGCAGTGGAGGGGAGGGGGCCAAAAACATTCAGTACTTC.

CDR3 DNA: TGTGCCAGCAGCGTATCGGACAATGAGCAGTTCTTC. It codes for CASSVSDNEQFF. The J gene is TRBJ2-1, the V gene TRBV9; no reliable D call. This CDR3 has 12 residues. V lost 1 base and J lost 5, with 4 bases in between. The germline CDR1 and CDR2 sequences are SGDLS and YYNGEE.